The TCR beta chain under discussion was sequenced for a study of blood T cell repertoires in COVID-19. Across the whole study: There were acute and convalescent COVID-19 samples, and they came from the United States, Italy and Spain. The cDNA or gDNA used as material had been derived from T cells, B-cell-depleted T cells, or PBMCs.

CDR3 length: 13 residues. V lost 7 bases, J lost 1 base, and 3 bases stayed unmatched. Germline CDR1 is LNHDA and CDR2 is SQIVND (reference sequence). Authors' data handling: How many nucleated cells were present was estimated from reference gene primer amplification. Sequencing was performed with immunoSEQ multiplex PCR; in TCRdb, only in-frame clones are kept and a portion is missing. V and J calls and clone size come straight from that table; D and trimming were deduced from the DNA. The profile covers some 120,000 clones, with around 88% appearing a single time and 0.7% to 0.9% taken by the ten largest.

The V gene is TRBV19, the J gene TRBJ2-5, with 7 bases lining up with TRBD1. Input material: peripheral blood. This TCR was sampled from a woman aged 50 to 65 with active or convalescent COVID-19. In DNA form, the CDR3 reads TGTGCCAGTAAGGGACAGCTCCAAGAGACCCAGTACTTC. It specifies CASKGQLQETQYF.